A selection of T cell receptor beta chains follows, all from one sample in a study of cytomegalovirus exposure and HLA in healthy donors. Profiled with immunoSEQ multiplex PCR; TCRdb holds only in-frame clones, not every one. The sample consists of just over 65,000 clones, approximately 97% of them appearing once. Sequencing was performed on PBMCs. Every receptor here comes from a young woman in good health and CMV-seropositive. Both conserved end residues are part of each CDR3. A D gene is named only where the DNA matches it firmly. The size entry is marked missing in some rows and otherwise reads once, few, many or a size class.

v_call	clone_size	d_call	cdr3_length	j_call	cdr3_aa	cdr3_nt
TRBV4-1	.	TRBD2	16	TRBJ2-2	CASSQVAGTNTGELFF	TGCGCCAGCAGCCAGGTAGCGGGGACGAACACCGGGGAGCTGTTTTTT
TRBV19	.	.	15	TRBJ1-5	CASSGGLGSNQPQHF	TGTGCCAGTAGTGGGGGGTTAGGAAGCAATCAGCCCCAGCATTTT
TRBV5-4	.	TRBD2	18	TRBJ2-1	CASNSGLAGGKGGDEQFF	TGTGCCAGCAATTCGGGACTAGCGGGAGGAAAGGGCGGGGATGAGCAGTTCTTC
TRBV19	once	TRBD1	16	TRBJ1-4	CASSMPGQGAREKLFF	TGTGCCAGTAGTATGCCGGGACAGGGGGCCCGGGAAAAACTGTTTTTT
TRBV2	.	.	13	TRBJ1-2	CASSETANYGYTF	TGTGCCAGCAGTGAGACAGCTAACTATGGCTACACCTTC
TRBV5-1	few	.	15	TRBJ2-7	CASSGTGTTEGEQYF	TGCGCCAGCAGCGGTACAGGGACGACCGAGGGCGAGCAGTACTTC
TRBV6-5	.	.	15	TRBJ1-1	CASSYGQRSYTEAFF	TGTGCCAGCAGTTACGGACAGAGGAGTTACACTGAAGCTTTCTTT
TRBV4-1	.	.	14	TRBJ2-1	CASSQDDRGIRQFF	TGCGCCAGCAGCCAAGATGACCGCGGAATCAGGCAGTTCTTC
TRBV6-1	once	TRBD1	13	TRBJ1-2	CASTSDRDYGYTF	TGTGCCAGCACCTCAGACAGGGACTATGGCTACACCTTC
TRBV19	.	.	13	TRBJ2-7	CASSIHSSYEQYF	TGTGCCAGTAGTATACATTCCTCCTACGAGCAGTACTTC
TRBV5-6	.	TRBD2	18	TRBJ2-2	CASSLPGLAGVGTGELFF	TGTGCCAGCAGCTTGCCGGGACTAGCGGGAGTCGGCACCGGGGAGCTGTTTTTT
TRBV27	.	TRBD1	16	TRBJ2-3	CASSSLGTGSTDTQYF	TGTGCCAGCAGTTCGCTCGGGACAGGGAGTACAGATACGCAGTATTTT
TRBV4-1	.	.	17	TRBJ2-7	CASSQEGSGPSSYEQYF	TGCGCCAGCAGCCAAGAAGGAAGCGGACCCAGCTCCTACGAGCAGTACTTC
TRBV27	.	TRBD1	14	TRBJ1-5	CASSRDRIFRAQHF	TGTGCCAGCAGCCGGGACAGAATATTTCGGGCCCAGCATTTT
TRBV30	.	.	15	TRBJ2-1	CAWSPYSGPNNEQFF	TGTGCCTGGAGCCCCTATAGCGGACCCAACAATGAGCAGTTCTTC
TRBV6-1	.	.	14	TRBJ2-7	CASSTDQGGYEQYF	TGTGCCAGCAGCACGGATCAAGGAGGCTACGAGCAGTACTTC
TRBV11-3	.	.	14	TRBJ2-7	CASSHPGLAKEQYF	TGTGCCAGCAGCCACCCGGGGTTAGCAAAAGAGCAGTACTTC
TRBV9	.	.	15	TRBJ2-5	CASSVEGGGQETQYF	TGTGCCAGCAGCGTGGAGGGCGGTGGACAAGAGACCCAGTACTTC
TRBV18	.	TRBD1	17	TRBJ2-2	CASSPLGTGGNTGELFF	TGTGCCAGCTCACCACTTGGTACAGGGGGGAACACCGGGGAGCTGTTTTTT
TRBV28	.	.	12	TRBJ1-5	CASSRGNQPQHF	TGTGCCAGCAGTCGGGGAAATCAGCCCCAGCATTTT
TRBV4-1	.	TRBD1	16	TRBJ2-7	CASSHDDRDGSYEQYF	TGCGCCAGCAGCCACGATGACAGGGACGGCTCCTACGAGCAGTACTTC
TRBV9	.	TRBD2	18	TRBJ2-2	CASSASRAGGPVTGELFF	TGTGCCAGCAGCGCTTCTAGAGCGGGAGGGCCGGTCACCGGGGAGCTGTTTTTT
TRBV2	.	.	14	TRBJ2-5	CASSVLRVGETQYF	TGTGCCAGCAGTGTCCTGCGGGTAGGAGAGACCCAGTACTTC
TRBV27	.	.	17	TRBJ1-1	CASSPKGPGRRNTEAFF	TGTGCCAGCAGTCCTAAAGGTCCAGGGCGACGAAACACTGAAGCTTTCTTT
TRBV11-3	.	TRBD2	15	TRBJ2-1	CASSAGTSGTHEQFF	TGTGCCAGCAGCGCCGGGACTAGCGGTACTCATGAGCAGTTCTTC
TRBV7-9	.	TRBD1	16	TRBJ1-5	CASSRAGDRVSQPQHF	TGTGCCAGCAGCCGCGCCGGGGACAGGGTGTCTCAGCCCCAGCATTTT
TRBV29-1	.	.	12	TRBJ2-1	CSVEDRYNEQFF	TGCAGCGTTGAAGACAGGTACAATGAGCAGTTCTTC
TRBV7-9	.	TRBD1	15	TRBJ2-7	CASSIPGTDTYEQYF	TGTGCCAGCAGCATCCCCGGGACAGATACCTACGAGCAGTACTTC
TRBV23-1	.	.	14	TRBJ2-3	CASSYRRSTDTQYF	TGCGCCAGCAGTTACCGGCGGAGCACAGATACGCAGTATTTT
TRBV6-1	.	.	13	TRBJ2-1	CASSEARENEQFF	TGTGCCAGCAGTGAAGCACGGGAGAATGAGCAGTTCTTC
TRBV15	.	TRBD2	14	TRBJ2-7	CATSRGGGRDEQYF	TGTGCCACCAGCAGAGGAGGCGGGAGGGACGAGCAGTACTTC
TRBV11-2	.	.	14	TRBJ2-7	CASSLEVGAAEQYF	TGTGCCAGCAGCTTAGAGGTTGGGGCTGCCGAGCAGTACTTC
TRBV5-1	.	.	15	TRBJ2-1	CASSLTGFSYNEQFF	TGCGCCAGCAGCCTGACAGGTTTCTCCTACAATGAGCAGTTCTTC
TRBV4-1	.	.	15	TRBJ2-7	CASSATSSGYHEQYF	TGCGCCAGCAGCGCAACTAGCTCCGGGTACCACGAGCAGTACTTC
TRBV5-6	.	TRBD2	17	TRBJ2-7	CASSFGLAGARLYEQYF	TGTGCCAGCAGCTTCGGACTAGCGGGAGCGCGACTCTACGAGCAGTACTTC
TRBV10-1	.	.	12	TRBJ1-1	CASSGRGSEAFF	TGCGCCAGCAGCGGACGAGGGTCTGAAGCTTTCTTT
TRBV5-1	.	.	17	TRBJ1-1	CASSLYSDGQLNTEAFF	TGCGCCAGCAGCTTGTACTCAGATGGGCAGTTGAACACTGAAGCTTTCTTT
TRBV30	.	TRBD1	16	TRBJ1-3	CAWSVQGINSGNTIYF	TGTGCCTGGAGTGTACAGGGGATAAACTCTGGAAACACCATATATTTT
TRBV19	.	.	15	TRBJ2-2	CASSIDSGSAGELFF	TGTGCCAGTAGTATAGATTCGGGGAGCGCCGGGGAGCTGTTTTTT
TRBV11-2	once	TRBD2	15	TRBJ2-7	CASSLEVLAGYEQYF	TGTGCCAGCAGCTTAGAGGTTCTAGCGGGGTACGAGCAGTACTTC
TRBV28	.	.	15	TRBJ2-7	CASSSRDNTYYEQYF	TGTGCCAGCAGTTCCCGGGACAATACCTACTACGAGCAGTACTTC
TRBV9	.	.	13	TRBJ1-1	CASSVGPATEAFF	TGTGCCAGCAGCGTAGGGCCCGCCACTGAAGCTTTCTTT
TRBV6-6	.	TRBD1	14	TRBJ2-7	CASRETGDLYEQYF	TGTGCCAGCAGAGAGACAGGGGACCTCTACGAGCAGTACTTC
TRBV10-1	.	TRBD1	15	TRBJ1-3	CATTGQAIIRNTIYF	TGCGCCACCACCGGACAGGCTATCATAAGAAACACCATATATTTT
TRBV4-1	.	.	16	TRBJ2-1	CASSQDRDSGGNEQFF	TGCGCCAGCAGCCAAGATCGCGACTCAGGAGGGAATGAGCAGTTCTTC
TRBV28	.	TRBD1	13	TRBJ2-2	CASRTGNPGELFF	TGTGCCAGCAGGACAGGGAACCCCGGGGAGCTGTTTTTT
TRBV19	.	.	15	TRBJ2-1	CASSMGAEYYNEQFF	TGTGCCAGTAGTATGGGGGCAGAGTACTACAATGAGCAGTTCTTC
TRBV5-4	.	.	14	TRBJ1-4	CASSLDSFNEKLFF	TGTGCCAGCAGCTTGGACAGCTTTAATGAAAAACTGTTTTTT